Below, one TCR beta chain is given with its context. Its antigen specificity is not known. No qualities accompany the bases; no much larger clone lies one base away. CD8 naive samples were CD45RO-negative cells positively selected for CCR7, giving a CD45RA+CCR7+ population that excluded TemRA cells. Healthy HIV-negative adults with no recently reported acute infections or vaccinations were included as donors. Only Caucasian adults living in Nashville, Tennessee, USA were represented among the donors. After blood collection by leukapheresis, PBMCs were isolated using Ficoll-Histopaque density gradient centrifugation and then cryopreserved in the vapor phase of liquid nitrogen. Purity and quantity of every magnetically sorted T cell population were checked by analytical flow cytometry. Each sorted fraction had its genomic DNA isolated and then quantified by UV absorbance on a Nanodrop 2000c. These data belong to a study of shared clonotypes between healthy human individuals (dated by TCRdb to 2018 to 2020). A note on the overall study: A few men and a couple of women, aged 18 to 49 years, made up the cohort. Different laboratories and diverse techniques were used to prepare libraries and sequence TCR repertoires, to increase sequencing depth and limit assay-specific biases. For each donor, three plates each were used for CD4 naive and CD4 memory, two plates were used for CD8 naive, and one plate was used for CD8 memory. To estimate repertoire size and how much clonotypes are shared between individuals, the study performed deep sequencing of blood TCR repertoires from five healthy adults. Between about 0.94 and 8.9 billion PBMCs per donor were obtained by leukapheresis.

The paper's findings and limits, for the study overall: Pairwise subsampling indicated that sequencing depth was expected to affect the degree of clonotype sharing among donors. Compared with non-shared clonotypes, clonotypes shared by all four sorted-subset donors had higher generation probabilities. The small number of donors limited the genetic and exposure-history diversity represented. Naive subsets generally had larger estimated clonotype richness than memory subsets did. Across a few donors, roughly 5.4% of naive CD4, around 3.5% of naive CD8, approximately 2.5% of memory CD4, and approximately 0.42% of memory CD8 clonotypes were shared. Only blood was sampled, and tissue TCR repertoires likely differ from those in blood. Rarefaction of sorted-subset datasets indicated incomplete sequencing despite the large sequencing depth.

Using the deep immunoSEQ assay, multiplex PCR amplified TCR CDR3 regions from genomic DNA. For each cell subset, the extracted genomic DNA was distributed evenly across all wells of several immunoSEQ 96-well plates, and each plate served as one replicate. For sorted subsets, roughly 200 ng of genomic DNA, equivalent to tens of thousands of T cell genomes, went into each replicate PCR. Purified libraries were quantified with a Qubit 3.0 fluorometer, sized on a Bioanalyzer 2100, and re-quantified with the KAPA Library Quantification kit. Every immunoSEQ 96-well plate was sequenced on a separate single-read 150-cycle Illumina NextSeq 550 flow cell. The authors' pipeline ran thus. Because the immunoSEQ output included only junctional sequences and no quality scores, the filtering could not be the same as the filtering used for full-length reads. To assign V/J genes and CDR3, sequences were annotated using PyIR, a Python wrapper for IgBLAST v1.9, with IMGT germline references. Reads were filtered out if the reads had weak V/J assignments (E-value above 1e-6), no CDR3, stop codons, out-of-frame junctions, or ambiguous translated residues. V3J clonotypes were defined as sequences sharing the same inferred V gene, J gene, and CDR3 amino acid sequence. To compute the percentage overlap between repertoires, the number of shared unique clonotypes was divided by the size of the smaller repertoire. Three approaches were used to assess repertoire richness: RTK rarefaction, the Chao1 estimator, and Recon v2.1 estimates of unobserved clonotypes. Generation probabilities were computed with OLGA for all TCRbeta clonotypes obtained by the gDNA method from a handful of donors. TCRdb provides this immuneACCESS table in a form limited to in-frame rearrangements. Some clones are lacking; in checked studies, under half of them reflect an unresolved V gene, and why the rest are absent is not known. V and J calls and clone size are given by that table; D and trimming were obtained from the DNA. Counted in this sample were hundreds of thousands of clones; 90% to 97% of them appeared once. Less than 0.25% of the sample lies in the top ten.

Trimming accounts for 2 bases at V and 3 bases at J, while the number of junction bases matched to no gene is 25. From cysteine to phenylalanine, the CDR3 is 22 amino acids long. The kept DNA is CDR3 alone, 66 bases in frame from the first base. The chain employs TRBV6-7 and TRBJ2-4, and 7 junction bases match TRBD1. TRBV6-7 carries the ORF label, with uncertain function. Sequencing used naive CD8+ T cells sorted from blood. Read against the paper, the sample's cell subset or site label means: CD45RA+CCR7+. The sequence derives from a man between 25 and 39 years old in good health. The sequenced DNA is TGTGCCAGCAGTTACGACAGGGCAGGGATTCACGCTAAAGCCAGGGTCAAAAACATTCAGTACTTC. It specifies CASSYDRAGIHAKARVKNIQYF.